Below, one T cell receptor (beta chain) is given with its context. The sample originates from a study of early T cells in non-severe SARS-CoV-2 infection. Germline-derived CDR1 and CDR2 are LGHNA and YNFKEQ. This CDR3 is built from 12 residues. V was shortened by 5 bases and J by 9 bases, with 12 bases between the two germline ends. Individual cDNA molecules were tagged with unique molecular identifiers. TCRdb itself ran the 5' RACE reads through MiXCR, one entry per CDR3 protein. The sample has fewer than 65,000 distinct CDR3 sequences; 5.9% are singletons. This receptor was taken from an adult who was a healthcare worker with PCR-confirmed SARS-CoV-2 infection or an uninfected control (not recorded which). This chain joins TRBV4-2 and TRBJ2-3; unclear D gene. The sample here was whole blood, taken at baseline. DNA of the CDR3: TGTGCCAGCAGCGACGTCCTTAGCACGCAGTATTTT. Amino acids: CASSDVLSTQYF.